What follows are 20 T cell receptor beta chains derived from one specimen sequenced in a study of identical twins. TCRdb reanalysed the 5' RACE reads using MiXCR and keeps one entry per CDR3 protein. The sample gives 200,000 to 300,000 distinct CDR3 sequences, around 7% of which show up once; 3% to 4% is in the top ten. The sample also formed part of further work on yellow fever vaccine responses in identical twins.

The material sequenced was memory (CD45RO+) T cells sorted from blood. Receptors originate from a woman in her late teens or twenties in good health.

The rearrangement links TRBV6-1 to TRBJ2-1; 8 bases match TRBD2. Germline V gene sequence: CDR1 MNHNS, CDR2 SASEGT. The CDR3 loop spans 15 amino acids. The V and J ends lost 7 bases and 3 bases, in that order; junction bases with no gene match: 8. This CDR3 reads CASTLTSASYNEQFF. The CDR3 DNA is TGTGCCAGCACCCTGACTAGCGCAAGCTACAATGAGCAGTTCTTC.

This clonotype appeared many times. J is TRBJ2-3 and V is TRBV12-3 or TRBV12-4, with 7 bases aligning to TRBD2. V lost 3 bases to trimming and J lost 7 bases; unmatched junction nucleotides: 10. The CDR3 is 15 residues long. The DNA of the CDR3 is TGTGCCAGCAGTTTCTGGGGGAGGGCCCTCAATACGCAGTATTTT. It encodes CASSFWGRALNTQYF.

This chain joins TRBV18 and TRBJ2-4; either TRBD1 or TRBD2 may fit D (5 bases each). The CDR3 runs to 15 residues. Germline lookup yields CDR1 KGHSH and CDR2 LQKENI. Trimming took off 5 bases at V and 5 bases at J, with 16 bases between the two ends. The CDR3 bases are TGTGCCAGCTCATCAAACTCAAGGGACCAAAACATTCAGTACTTC. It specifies CASSSNSRDQNIQYF. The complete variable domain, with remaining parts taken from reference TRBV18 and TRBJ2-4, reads NAGVMQNPRHLVRRRGQEARLRCSPMKGHSHVYWYRQLPEEGLKFMVYLQKENIIDESGMPKERFSAEFPKEGPSILRIQQVVRGDSAAYFCASSSNSRDQNIQYFGAGTRLSVL.

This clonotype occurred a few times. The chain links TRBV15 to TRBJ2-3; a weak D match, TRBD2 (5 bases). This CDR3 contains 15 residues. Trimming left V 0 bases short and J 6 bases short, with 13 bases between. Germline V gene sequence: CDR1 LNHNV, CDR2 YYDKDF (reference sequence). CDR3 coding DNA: TGTGCCACCAGCAGAGATGCTCAACTAGTGGATACGCAGTATTTT. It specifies CATSRDAQLVDTQYF.

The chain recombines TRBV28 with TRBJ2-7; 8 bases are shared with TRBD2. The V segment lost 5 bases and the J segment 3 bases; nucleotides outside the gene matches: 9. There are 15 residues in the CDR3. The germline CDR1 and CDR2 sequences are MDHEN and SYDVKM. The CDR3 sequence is CASSPFGAGGYEQYF. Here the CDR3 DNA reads TGTGCCAGCAGTCCCTTCGGGGCGGGGGGCTACGAGCAGTACTTC.

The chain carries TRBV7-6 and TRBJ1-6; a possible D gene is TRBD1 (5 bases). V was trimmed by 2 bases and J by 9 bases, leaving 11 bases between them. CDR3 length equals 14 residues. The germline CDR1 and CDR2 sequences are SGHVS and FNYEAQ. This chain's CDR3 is CASSLIREGSPLHF. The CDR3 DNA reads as TGTGCCAGCAGCTTAATCAGGGAGGGTTCACCCCTCCACTTT.

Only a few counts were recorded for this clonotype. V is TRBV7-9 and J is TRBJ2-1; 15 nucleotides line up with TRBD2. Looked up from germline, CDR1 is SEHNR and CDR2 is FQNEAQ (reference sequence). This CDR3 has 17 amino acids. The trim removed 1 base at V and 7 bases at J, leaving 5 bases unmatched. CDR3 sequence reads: CASSLGTSGGASNEQFF. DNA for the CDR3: TGTGCCAGCAGCTTAGGGACTAGCGGGGGGGCGAGTAATGAGCAGTTCTTC.

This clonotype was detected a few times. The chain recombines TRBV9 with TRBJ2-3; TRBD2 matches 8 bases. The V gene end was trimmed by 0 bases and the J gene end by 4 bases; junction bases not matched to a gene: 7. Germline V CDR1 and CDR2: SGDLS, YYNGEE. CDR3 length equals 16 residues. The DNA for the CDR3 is TGTGCCAGCAGCGTAGACCGGGGGGGCCGGGCAGATACGCAGTATTTT. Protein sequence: CASSVDRGGRADTQYF.

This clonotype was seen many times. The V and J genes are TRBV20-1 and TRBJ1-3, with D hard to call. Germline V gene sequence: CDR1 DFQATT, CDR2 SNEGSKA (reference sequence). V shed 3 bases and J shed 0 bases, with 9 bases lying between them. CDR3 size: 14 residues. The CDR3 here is CSASGVPSGNTIYF. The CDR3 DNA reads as TGCAGTGCTAGTGGGGTCCCCTCTGGAAACACCATATATTTT.

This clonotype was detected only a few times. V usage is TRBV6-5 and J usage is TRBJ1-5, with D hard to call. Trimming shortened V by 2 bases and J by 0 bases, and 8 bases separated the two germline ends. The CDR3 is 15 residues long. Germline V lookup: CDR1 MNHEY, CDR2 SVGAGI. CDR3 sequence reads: CASSYLGDSNQPQHF. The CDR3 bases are TGTGCCAGCAGTTACCTAGGTGATAGCAATCAGCCCCAGCATTTT.

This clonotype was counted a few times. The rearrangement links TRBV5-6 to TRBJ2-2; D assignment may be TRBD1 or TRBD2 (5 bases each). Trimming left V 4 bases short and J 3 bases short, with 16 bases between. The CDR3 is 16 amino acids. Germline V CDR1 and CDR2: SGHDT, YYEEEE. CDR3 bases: TGTGCCAGCAGCCTCACCGGGACGCGGGACACCGGGGAGCTGTTTTTT. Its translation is CASSLTGTRDTGELFF.

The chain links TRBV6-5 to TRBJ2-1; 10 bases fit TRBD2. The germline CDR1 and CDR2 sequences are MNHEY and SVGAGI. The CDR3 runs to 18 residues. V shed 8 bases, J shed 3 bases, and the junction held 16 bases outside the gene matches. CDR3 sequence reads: CASHPRTSGPTVYNEQFF. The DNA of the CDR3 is TGTGCCAGCCATCCCCGGACTAGCGGCCCCACGGTCTACAATGAGCAGTTCTTC.

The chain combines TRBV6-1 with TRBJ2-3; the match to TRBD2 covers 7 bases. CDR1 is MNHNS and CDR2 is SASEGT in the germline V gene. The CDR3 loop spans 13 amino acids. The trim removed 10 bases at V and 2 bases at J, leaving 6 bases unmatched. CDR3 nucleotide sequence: TGTGCCATACAGCGGGACCACACAGATACGCAGTATTTT. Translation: CAIQRDHTDTQYF.

The CDR3 protein is CASSTSPGLAVNEQFF. The CDR3, as DNA: TGTGCCAGCAGCACCTCTCCGGGACTAGCTGTCAATGAGCAGTTCTTC. This chain joins TRBV7-9 and TRBJ2-1; 9 nucleotides align to TRBD2. The CDR3 runs 16 residues. CDR1 is SEHNR, CDR2 FQNEAQ, per germline (reference sequence). After removal of 5 bases from V and 6 bases from J, the junction contained 11 bases not matched to a gene.

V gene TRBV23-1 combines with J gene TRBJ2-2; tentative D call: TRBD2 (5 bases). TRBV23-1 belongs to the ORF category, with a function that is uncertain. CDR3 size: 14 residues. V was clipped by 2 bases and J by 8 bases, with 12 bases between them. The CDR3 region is CASSQKTSGGELFF. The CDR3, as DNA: TGCGCCAGCAGTCAAAAAACCTCGGGAGGGGAGCTGTTTTTT.

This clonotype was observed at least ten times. The chain's CDR3 is CASSLVGPPTGELFF. In DNA, the CDR3 is TGTGCCAGCAGCTTAGTCGGACCCCCTACCGGGGAGCTGTTTTTT. The V call is TRBV7-2, the J call TRBJ2-2, with no clear D. The germline V gene has CDR1 SGHTA and CDR2 FQGNSA. The CDR3 loop spans 15 amino acids. Deletions cut 1 base from V and 5 bases from J, with 11 bases between. Using reference TRBV7-2 and TRBJ2-2 for the parts outside the CDR3, the full variable domain is GAGVSQSPSNKVTEKGKDVELRCDPISGHTALYWYRQSLGQGLEFLIYFQGNSAPDKSGLPSDRFSAERTGGSVSTLTIQRTQQEDSAVYLCASSLVGPPTGELFFGEGSRLTVL.

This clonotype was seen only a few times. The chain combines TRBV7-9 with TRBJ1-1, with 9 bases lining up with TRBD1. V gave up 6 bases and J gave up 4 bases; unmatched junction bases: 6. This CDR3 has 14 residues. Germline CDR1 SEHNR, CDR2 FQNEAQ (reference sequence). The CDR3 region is CASRPDRGGTEAFF. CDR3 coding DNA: TGTGCCAGCAGACCGGACAGGGGCGGCACTGAAGCTTTCTTT. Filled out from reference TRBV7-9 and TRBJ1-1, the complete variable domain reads DTGVSQNPRHKITKRGQNVTFRCDPISEHNRLYWYRQTLGQGPEFLTYFQNEAQLEKSRLLSDRFSAERPKGSFSTLEIQRTEQGDSAMYLCASRPDRGGTEAFFGQGTRLTVV.

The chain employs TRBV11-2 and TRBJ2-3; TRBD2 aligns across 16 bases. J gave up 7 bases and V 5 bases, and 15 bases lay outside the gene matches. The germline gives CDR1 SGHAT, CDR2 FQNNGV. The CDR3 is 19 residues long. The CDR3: CASSPRPGTSGGAENTQYF. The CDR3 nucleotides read TGTGCCAGCAGCCCCCGTCCCGGGACTAGCGGGGGGGCCGAGAATACGCAGTATTTT.

DNA of the CDR3: TGTGCCAGCAGTGATGACTTGTTCTACGAGCAGTACTTC. Translating gives CASSDDLFYEQYF. The chain uses TRBV2 and TRBJ2-7, with unresolved D. V was clipped by 3 bases and J by 3 bases, with 9 bases between them. CDR1 is SNHLY and CDR2 is FYNNEI in the germline V gene. The CDR3 is 13 residues long.

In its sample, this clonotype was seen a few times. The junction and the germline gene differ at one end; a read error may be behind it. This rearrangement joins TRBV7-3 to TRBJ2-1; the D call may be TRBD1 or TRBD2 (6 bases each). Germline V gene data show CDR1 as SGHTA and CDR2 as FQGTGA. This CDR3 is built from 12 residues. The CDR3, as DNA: TGTGCCAGCAGCCTGGGGGGCAATGAGCAGTCCTTC. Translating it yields CASSLGGNEQSF.